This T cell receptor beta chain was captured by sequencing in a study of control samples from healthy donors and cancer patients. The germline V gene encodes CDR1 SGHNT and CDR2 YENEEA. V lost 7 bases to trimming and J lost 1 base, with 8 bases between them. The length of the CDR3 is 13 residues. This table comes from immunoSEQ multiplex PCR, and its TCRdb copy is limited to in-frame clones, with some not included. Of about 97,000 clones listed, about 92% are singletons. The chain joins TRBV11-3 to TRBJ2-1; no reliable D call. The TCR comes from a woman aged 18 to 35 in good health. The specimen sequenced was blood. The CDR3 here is CASMVRSYNEQFF. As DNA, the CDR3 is TGTGCCAGCATGGTCCGGTCCTACAATGAGCAGTTCTTC.